The present T cell receptor (beta chain) was sequenced within a study of shared clonotypes between healthy human individuals (dated by TCRdb to 2020 to 2022). In terms of the full investigation: The cohort included a few men and a couple of women between 18 and 49 years of age. For each donor, three plates each were used for CD4 naive and CD4 memory, two plates were used for CD8 naive, and one plate was used for CD8 memory. Blood TCR repertoires of a handful of healthy adults were deeply sequenced to estimate repertoire size and the extent of clonotype sharing between individuals. To increase sequencing depth and limit assay-specific biases, TCR repertoire library preparation and sequencing were carried out by different laboratories using diverse techniques. Each donor's leukapheresis produced roughly between roughly 0.85 and 10 billion PBMCs.

Overall study outcomes, separate from this receptor: Sampling was restricted to blood, and TCR repertoires in tissues likely differ from the TCR repertoires found in blood. Across four donors, around 5.4% of naive CD4, 3% to 3.5% of naive CD8, about 2.3% of memory CD4, and approximately 0.4% of memory CD8 clonotypes were shared. Because the study included a small number of donors, the genetic and exposure-history diversity represented was limited. Naive subsets generally had larger estimated clonotype richness than memory subsets did. Compared with non-shared clonotypes, the clonotypes found in all four sorted-subset donors had higher generation probabilities. Pairwise subsampling led to the expectation that sequencing depth would affect the degree of clonotype sharing among donors. Even with the large sequencing depth, rarefaction of the sorted-subset datasets indicated that sequencing was incomplete.

CD8 naive samples were CD45RO-negative cells positively selected for CCR7, giving a CD45RA+CCR7+ population that excluded TemRA cells. The donors were healthy, HIV-negative adults with no recently reported acute infections or vaccinations. Every donor was a Caucasian adult living in Nashville, Tennessee, USA. After blood collection by leukapheresis, PBMCs were isolated using Ficoll-Histopaque density gradient centrifugation and then cryopreserved in the vapor phase of liquid nitrogen. Analytical flow cytometry was used to check the purity and quantity of every magnetically sorted T cell population. Each sorted fraction had its genomic DNA isolated and then quantified by UV absorbance on a Nanodrop 2000c. The CDR3 runs 17 amino acids, cysteine and phenylalanine included. The read is trimmed to its CDR3 DNA, 51 bases read in frame from base 1. The V end gives up 4 bases and the J end 1 base, leaving 7 bases in the junction not matched to a gene. The germline V gene (reference sequence) sets CDR1 to SEHNR and CDR2 to FQNEAQ.

On this clone: Its antigen remains unidentified. No much larger clonotype is one base removed from it; base qualities were not supplied.

TCR CDR3 regions were amplified from genomic DNA by multiplex PCR using the deep immunoSEQ assay. Extracted genomic DNA from each cell subset was distributed evenly across all wells of several immunoSEQ 96-well plates, and each plate was treated as a replicate. For sorted subsets, each replicate PCR was loaded with about 0.2 ug genomic DNA, equivalent to some 31,000 T cell genomes. Purified libraries were measured with a Qubit 3.0 fluorometer, size-checked on a Bioanalyzer 2100, and measured again with the KAPA Library Quantification kit. A separate single-read 150-cycle Illumina NextSeq 550 flow cell was used to sequence each immunoSEQ 96-well plate. The original pipeline was this. The immunoSEQ output contained only junctional sequences without quality scores, so filtering could not match that applied to full-length reads. To assign V/J genes and CDR3, sequences were annotated against IMGT germline references using PyIR, a Python wrapper for IgBLAST v1.9. Any read was removed if the V/J assignment was weak (E-value above 1e-6), the CDR3 was missing, or the read contained stop codons, out-of-frame junctions, or ambiguous translated residues. V3J clonotypes were defined by identical inferred V gene, J gene, and CDR3 amino acid sequence. To compute the percentage overlap between repertoires, the number of shared unique clonotypes was divided by the size of the smaller repertoire. Three approaches were used to assess repertoire richness: RTK rarefaction, the Chao1 estimator, and Recon v2.1 estimates of unobserved clonotypes. For all TCRbeta clonotypes obtained by the gDNA method from a few donors, generation probabilities were computed with OLGA. TCRdb obtained this table from immuneACCESS and retained in-frame rearrangements with V and J assigned. These tables miss some clones; where compared with another copy, unresolved V genes account for less than half of the shortfall, and the remainder is unexplained. The V and J calls and clone size come from that table; D and trimming were worked out from the DNA. The table for this sample lists about 1,800,000 clones; over 85% of them were counted only once. In total, the top ten clones hold 1% to 1.5% of the sample.

Sequenced: naive CD8+ T cells sorted from blood. The cell subset or site label, read with the paper, signifies: CD45RA+CCR7+. This clonotype was sampled from a man between 18 and 35 years old in good health. This chain joins TRBV7-9 to TRBJ2-2; 9 bases in between match TRBD2. Here the CDR3 is given as CASSSSSGVWNTGELFF. The nucleotide sequence reads as follows: TGTGCCAGCAGCTCCTCTAGCGGGGTATGGAACACCGGGGAGCTGTTTTTT.